This T cell receptor (beta chain) derives from a study of blood T cell repertoires in COVID-19. Study overall: Donors in the United States, Italy and Spain gave samples during acute or convalescent COVID-19.

Sequencing was performed with immunoSEQ multiplex PCR; in TCRdb, only in-frame clones are kept and a portion is missing. The data show 650,000 to 800,000 clones, about nine tenths seen once. This CDR3 is built from 12 residues. V was shortened by 11 bases and J by 4 bases, with 12 bases between the two germline ends. This clonotype was sampled from a woman between 18 and 29 years old with acute or convalescent COVID-19. The sequencing sample was made of peripheral blood. This rearrangement joins TRBV12-3 or TRBV12-4 to TRBJ1-3; D is uncertain. The CDR3 bases are TGTGCCGCACGAGGGCTGGGAAACACCATATATTTT. Translation gives CAARGLGNTIYF.